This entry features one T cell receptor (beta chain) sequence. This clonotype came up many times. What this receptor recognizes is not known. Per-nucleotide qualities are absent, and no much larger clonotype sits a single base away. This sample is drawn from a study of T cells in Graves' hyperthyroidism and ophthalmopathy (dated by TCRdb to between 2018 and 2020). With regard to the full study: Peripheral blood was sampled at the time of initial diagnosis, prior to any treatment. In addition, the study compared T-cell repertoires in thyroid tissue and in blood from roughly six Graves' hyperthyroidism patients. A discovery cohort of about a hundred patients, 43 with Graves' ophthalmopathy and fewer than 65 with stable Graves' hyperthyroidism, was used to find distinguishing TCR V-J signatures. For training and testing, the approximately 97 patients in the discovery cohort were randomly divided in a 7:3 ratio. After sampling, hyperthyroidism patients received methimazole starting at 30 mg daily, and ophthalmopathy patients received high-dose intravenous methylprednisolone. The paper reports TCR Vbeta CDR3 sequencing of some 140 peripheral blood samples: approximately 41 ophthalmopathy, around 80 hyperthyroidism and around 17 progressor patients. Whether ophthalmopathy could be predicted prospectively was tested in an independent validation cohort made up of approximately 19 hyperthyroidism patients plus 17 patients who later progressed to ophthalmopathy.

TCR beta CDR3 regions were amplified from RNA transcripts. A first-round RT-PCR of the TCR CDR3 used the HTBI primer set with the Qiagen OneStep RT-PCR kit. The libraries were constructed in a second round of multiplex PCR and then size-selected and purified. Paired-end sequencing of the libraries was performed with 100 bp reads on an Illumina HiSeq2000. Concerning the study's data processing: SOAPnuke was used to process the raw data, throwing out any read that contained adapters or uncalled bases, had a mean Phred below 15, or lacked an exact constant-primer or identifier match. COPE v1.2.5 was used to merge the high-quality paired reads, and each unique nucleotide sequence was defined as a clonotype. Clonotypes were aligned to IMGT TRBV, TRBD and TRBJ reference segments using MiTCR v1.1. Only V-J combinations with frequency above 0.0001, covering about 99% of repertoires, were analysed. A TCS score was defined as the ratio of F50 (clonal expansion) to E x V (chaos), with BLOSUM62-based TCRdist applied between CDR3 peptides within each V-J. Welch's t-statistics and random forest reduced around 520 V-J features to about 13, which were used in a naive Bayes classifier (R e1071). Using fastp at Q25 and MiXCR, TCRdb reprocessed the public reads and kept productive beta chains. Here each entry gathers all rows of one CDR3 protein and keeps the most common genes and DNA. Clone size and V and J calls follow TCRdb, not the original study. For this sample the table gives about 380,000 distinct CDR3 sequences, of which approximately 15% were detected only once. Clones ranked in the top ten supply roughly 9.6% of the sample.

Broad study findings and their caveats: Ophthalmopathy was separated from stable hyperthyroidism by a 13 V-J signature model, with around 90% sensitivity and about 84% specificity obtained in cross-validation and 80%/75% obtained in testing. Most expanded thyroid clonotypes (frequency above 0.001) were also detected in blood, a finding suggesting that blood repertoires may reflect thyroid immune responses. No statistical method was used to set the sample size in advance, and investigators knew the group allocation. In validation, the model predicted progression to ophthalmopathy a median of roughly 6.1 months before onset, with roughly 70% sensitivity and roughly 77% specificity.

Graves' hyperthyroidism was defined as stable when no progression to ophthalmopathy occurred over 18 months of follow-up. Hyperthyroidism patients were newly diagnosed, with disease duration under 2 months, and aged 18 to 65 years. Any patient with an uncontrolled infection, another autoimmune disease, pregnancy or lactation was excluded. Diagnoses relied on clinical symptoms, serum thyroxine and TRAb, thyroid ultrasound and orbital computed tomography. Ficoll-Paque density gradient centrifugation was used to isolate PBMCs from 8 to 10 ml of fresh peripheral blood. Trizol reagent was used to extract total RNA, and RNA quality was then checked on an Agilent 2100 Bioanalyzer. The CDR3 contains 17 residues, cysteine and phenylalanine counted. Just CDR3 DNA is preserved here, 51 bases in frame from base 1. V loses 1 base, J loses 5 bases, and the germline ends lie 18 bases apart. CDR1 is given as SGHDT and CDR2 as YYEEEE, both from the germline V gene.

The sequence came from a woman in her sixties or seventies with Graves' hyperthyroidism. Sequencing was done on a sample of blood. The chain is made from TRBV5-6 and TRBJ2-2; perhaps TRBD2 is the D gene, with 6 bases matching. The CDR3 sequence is CASSLHPGESGTGELFF. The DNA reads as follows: TGTGCCAGCAGCTTGCATCCGGGAGAAAGTGGTACCGGGGAGCTGTTTTTT.